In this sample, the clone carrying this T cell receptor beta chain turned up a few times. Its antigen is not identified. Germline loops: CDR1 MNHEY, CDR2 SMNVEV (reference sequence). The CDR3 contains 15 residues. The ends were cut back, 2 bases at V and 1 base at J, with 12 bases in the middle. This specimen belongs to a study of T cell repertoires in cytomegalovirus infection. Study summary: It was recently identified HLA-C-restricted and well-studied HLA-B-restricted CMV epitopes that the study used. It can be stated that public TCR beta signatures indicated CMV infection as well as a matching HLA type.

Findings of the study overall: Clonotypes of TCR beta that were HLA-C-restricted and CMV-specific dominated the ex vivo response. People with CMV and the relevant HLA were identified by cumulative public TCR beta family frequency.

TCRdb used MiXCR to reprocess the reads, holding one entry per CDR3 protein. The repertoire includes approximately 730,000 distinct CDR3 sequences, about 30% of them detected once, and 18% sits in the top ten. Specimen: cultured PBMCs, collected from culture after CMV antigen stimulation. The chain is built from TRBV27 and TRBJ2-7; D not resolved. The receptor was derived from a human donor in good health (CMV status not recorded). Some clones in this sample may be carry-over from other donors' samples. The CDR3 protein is CASSLRVGWSYEQYF. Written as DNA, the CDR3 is TGTGCCAGCAGTTTAAGGGTCGGGTGGTCCTACGAGCAGTACTTC.